The 21 T cell receptor beta chains reported below all come from one sample, sequenced in a study of blood T cell repertoires in COVID-19. Profiling relied on immunoSEQ multiplex PCR, and the TCRdb table lists in-frame clones only, not all of them. The sample carries hundreds of thousands of clones, roughly four fifths recorded once. The source material was peripheral blood. These receptors all stem from a woman in her 70s with acute or convalescent COVID-19.

The chain has TRBV7-2 and TRBJ2-3, with 13 positions matching TRBD2. CDR3 length: 15 amino acids. CDR1 is SGHTA, CDR2 FQGNSA, per germline. Trimming cost V 4 bases and J 10 bases; bases outside gene matches: 8. The CDR3 spells CASSSGTSGASSQYF. The CDR3 DNA reads TGTGCCAGCAGCTCAGGGACTAGCGGGGCCTCTTCGCAGTATTTT.

The chain links TRBV10-1 to TRBJ2-1; 7 nucleotides align to TRBD1. J was trimmed by 4 bases and V by 6 bases; bases with no gene match: 9. This CDR3 is 15 amino acids long. Per germline, CDR1 WNHNN and CDR2 SYGVQD (reference sequence). CDR3 loop: CASSPVRGSYNEQFF. The DNA of the CDR3 is TGCGCCAGCAGCCCAGTCAGGGGGTCATACAATGAGCAGTTCTTC.

The V and J genes are TRBV28 and TRBJ1-2; 7 bases line up with TRBD1. The CDR3 is made up of 14 amino acids. The trim removed 4 bases at V and 8 bases at J, leaving 10 bases unmatched. Germline V gene sequence: CDR1 MDHEN, CDR2 SYDVKM. The CDR3 here is CASSYPTGSAGYTF. CDR3 in DNA: TGTGCCAGCAGTTATCCGACAGGGAGTGCAGGCTACACCTTC.

The chain has TRBV30 and TRBJ2-2; D unresolved. The germline V and J ends were trimmed by 3 bases and 0 bases, with 5 bases remaining between them. The CDR3 extends over 13 amino acids. Germline V gives CDR1 GTSNPN, CDR2 SVGIG (reference sequence). CDR3 sequence reads: CAWRIANTGELFF. CDR3 bases: TGTGCCTGGAGAATCGCGAACACCGGGGAGCTGTTTTTT. The whole variable domain, filled in from reference TRBV30 and TRBJ2-2, reads SQTIHQWPATLVQPVGSPLSLECTVEGTSNPNLYWYRQAAGRGLQLLFYSVGIGQISSEVPQNLSASRPQDRQFILSSKKLLLSDSGFYLCAWRIANTGELFFGEGSRLTVL.

About this clone: Compared with germline, one end of the junction differs, possibly owing to a read error. CDR3 sequence reads: CASSFTFSGALFF. CDR3 bases: TGTGCCAGCAGCTTTACCTTTTCAGGGGCGCTGTTTTTT. The V and J genes are TRBV11-3 and TRBJ2-2; D is possibly TRBD1 (6 bases). Germline CDR1 reads SGHNT; CDR2 reads YENEEA. The CDR3 totals 13 residues. Full variable domain (remainder filled in from reference TRBV11-3 and TRBJ2-2): EAGVVQSPRYKIIEKKQPVAFWCNPISGHNTLYWYLQNLGQGPELLIRYENEEAVDDSQLPKDRFSAERLKGVDSTLKIQPAELGDSAVYLCASSFTFSGALFFGEGSRLTVL.

The chain recombines TRBV3-1 (or the pseudogene TRBV3-2) with TRBJ1-6, with D hard to call. Trimming pared 4 bases from V and 0 bases from J, leaving 16 bases between. Germline V CDR1 and CDR2: LGHDT, YNNKEL (reference sequence). The CDR3 is 18 amino acids. The CDR3 reads CASSPGPHKRSYNSPLHF. In DNA, the CDR3 is TGTGCCAGCAGCCCGGGTCCACACAAACGCTCCTATAATTCACCCCTCCACTTT.

CDR3 bases: TGCGCCAGCAGACGTGGGACAGGGGGTTTGTCGAACACTGAAGCTTTCTTT. Its protein product is CASRRGTGGLSNTEAFF. The chain employs TRBV4-3 and TRBJ1-1, with TRBD1 matching 11 bases. Germline values: CDR1 LGHNA, CDR2 YSLEER. CDR3 length: 17 amino acids. V was clipped by 6 bases and J by 1 base; unmatched bases: 10.

The chain links TRBV14 to TRBJ1-2; 9 nucleotides match TRBD1. V trimming: 4 bases; J trimming: 8 bases; junction bases outside the gene matches: 11. CDR1 is SGHDN and CDR2 is FVKESK in the germline V gene. The CDR3 spans 15 residues. This chain's CDR3 is CASSLVPGQGYGYTF. The CDR3 nucleotides are TGTGCCAGCAGCCTCGTGCCGGGACAGGGCTACGGCTACACCTTC.

This chain connects TRBV19 to TRBJ1-3; 7 bases match TRBD1. CDR3 size: 15 residues. Germline V gives CDR1 LNHDA, CDR2 SQIVND (reference sequence). V trimming: 4 bases; J trimming: 1 base; junction bases outside the gene matches: 4. The CDR3 sequence: CASSTQGDSGNTIYF. CDR3 nucleotides: TGTGCCAGTAGTACGCAGGGGGATTCTGGAAACACCATATATTTT.

This sequence joins TRBV30 and TRBJ1-5; the D gene is possibly TRBD1 (6 bases). Looked up from germline, CDR1 is GTSNPN and CDR2 is SVGIG (reference sequence). The CDR3 runs 13 residues. Trimming took 1 base from V and 4 from J, leaving 8 bases between them. In nucleotides, the CDR3 is TGTGCCTGGAGTGGGGGGACAAATCAGCCCCAGCATTTT. Protein sequence: CAWSGGTNQPQHF.

The rearrangement joins TRBV5-4 to TRBJ2-7; TRBD1 might be the D (5 bases). The V end was cut by 0 bases, the J end by 0 bases, with 7 bases between. Germline CDR1 reads SGHNT; CDR2 reads YYREEE (reference sequence). The CDR3 runs to 14 residues. CDR3 protein: CASSLDRRSYEQYF. DNA of the CDR3: TGTGCCAGCAGCTTGGACAGGCGCTCCTACGAGCAGTACTTC.

At least ten counts were recorded for this clone. The rearrangement uses TRBV13 and TRBJ1-1; 8 nucleotides line up with TRBD1. The CDR3 consists of 17 residues. CDR1 is PRHDT and CDR2 is FYEKMQ in the germline V gene (reference sequence). V shed 6 bases and J 3 bases; nucleotides not matched to a gene: 15. CDR3 nucleotide sequence: TGTGCCAGCAGTTCGACAACATTGGACAGGGATGACACTGAAGCTTTCTTT. This codes for CASSSTTLDRDDTEAFF.

As for this clone: The same CDR3 arises from other DNA sequences in this sample as well. V usage is TRBV4-2 and J usage is TRBJ1-5; TRBD1 might be the D (5 bases). V lost 0 bases and J 2 bases, leaving 5 bases between the germline ends. The CDR3 has 14 residues. Germline V lookup: CDR1 LGHNA, CDR2 YNFKEQ. The CDR3 reads CASSQEQGNQPQHF. The CDR3 region has the DNA TGTGCCAGCAGCCAAGAACAGGGCAATCAGCCCCAGCATTTT.

The chain couples TRBV6-1 to TRBJ2-1, with D possibly TRBD2 on 5 matching bases. The CDR3 covers 14 residues. Germline CDR1 is MNHNS and CDR2 is SASEGT. Deletions cut 2 bases from V and 8 bases from J, with 13 bases between. The CDR3 DNA reads as TGTGCCAGCAGTGAATCCAAGGCGGGCCATGAGCAGTTCTTC. The encoded protein is CASSESKAGHEQFF.

The DNA of the CDR3 is TGTGCCAGCAGTTCCTCCGGGCTCGACAGGGATGGCTACACCTTC. Protein: CASSSSGLDRDGYTF. This sequence joins TRBV27 and TRBJ1-2, with TRBD1 matching 7 bases. CDR3 length equals 15 residues. Germline assignment: CDR1 MNHEY and CDR2 SMNVEV (reference sequence). V lost 4 bases and J lost 6; bases outside the gene matches: 11.

The chain has TRBV20-1 and TRBJ1-2; D call uncertain. Germline CDR1 DFQATT, CDR2 SNEGSKA (reference sequence). V lost 4 bases to trimming and J lost 8 bases, with 11 bases between them. CDR3 length: 11 amino acids. The CDR3 DNA follows: TGCAGTGCTAATCCTCGAGGCGGCTACACCTTC. This translates into CSANPRGGYTF.

CDR3 in DNA: TGTGCCAGCAGCGTACAGGGGGTCGAGACCCAGTACTTC. Translating it yields CASSVQGVETQYF. The rearrangement links TRBV9 to TRBJ2-5; 7 bases agree with TRBD1. The germline CDR1 and CDR2 sequences are SGDLS and YYNGEE. V lost 1 base and J lost 5; bases outside the gene matches: 2. The CDR3 sequence is 13 residues long.

CDR3 DNA sequence: TGTGCCAGCAGCCCCGGGAACTACGAGCAGTACTTC. Translated: CASSPGNYEQYF. The chain couples TRBV6-6 to TRBJ2-7; TRBD2 is a possible D gene (5 bases). The germline gives CDR1 MNHNY, CDR2 SVGAGI (reference sequence). The ends were cut back, 6 bases at V and 3 bases at J, with 9 bases in the middle. The CDR3 has 12 residues.

The J gene is TRBJ2-1, the V gene TRBV5-5, with D perhaps matching TRBD1 (6 bases). Germline loops: CDR1 SGHKS, CDR2 YYEKEE (reference sequence). The CDR3 sequence is 15 residues long. The ends were cut back, 2 bases at V and 12 bases at J, with 21 bases in the middle. The CDR3: CASSFRTDTAYGQFF. In DNA, the CDR3 is TGTGCCAGCAGCTTTCGGACAGACACGGCATATGGGCAGTTCTTC.

V usage is TRBV10-3 and J usage is TRBJ1-2, with a weak D call TRBD1 (6 bases). The CDR3 extends over 13 amino acids. Germline V gene data show CDR1 as ENHRY and CDR2 as SYGVKD. V was trimmed by 7 bases and J by 6 bases, leaving 15 bases between them. CDR3 in amino acids: CAITRQALHGYTF. The CDR3 DNA sequence: TGTGCCATCACCCGACAGGCTCTCCATGGCTACACCTTC.

This chain joins TRBV5-8 and TRBJ2-5; TRBD1 agrees at 9 bases. Germline trimming cut 0 bases from V and 5 bases from J; bases unmatched to any gene: 5. The CDR3 consists of 15 residues. Germline V gene data show CDR1 as SGHTS and CDR2 as YDEGEE. The CDR3 nucleotides are TGTGCCAGCAGCTTGGCTGCGACAGGGGGGGAGACCCAGTACTTC. Protein sequence: CASSLAATGGETQYF.